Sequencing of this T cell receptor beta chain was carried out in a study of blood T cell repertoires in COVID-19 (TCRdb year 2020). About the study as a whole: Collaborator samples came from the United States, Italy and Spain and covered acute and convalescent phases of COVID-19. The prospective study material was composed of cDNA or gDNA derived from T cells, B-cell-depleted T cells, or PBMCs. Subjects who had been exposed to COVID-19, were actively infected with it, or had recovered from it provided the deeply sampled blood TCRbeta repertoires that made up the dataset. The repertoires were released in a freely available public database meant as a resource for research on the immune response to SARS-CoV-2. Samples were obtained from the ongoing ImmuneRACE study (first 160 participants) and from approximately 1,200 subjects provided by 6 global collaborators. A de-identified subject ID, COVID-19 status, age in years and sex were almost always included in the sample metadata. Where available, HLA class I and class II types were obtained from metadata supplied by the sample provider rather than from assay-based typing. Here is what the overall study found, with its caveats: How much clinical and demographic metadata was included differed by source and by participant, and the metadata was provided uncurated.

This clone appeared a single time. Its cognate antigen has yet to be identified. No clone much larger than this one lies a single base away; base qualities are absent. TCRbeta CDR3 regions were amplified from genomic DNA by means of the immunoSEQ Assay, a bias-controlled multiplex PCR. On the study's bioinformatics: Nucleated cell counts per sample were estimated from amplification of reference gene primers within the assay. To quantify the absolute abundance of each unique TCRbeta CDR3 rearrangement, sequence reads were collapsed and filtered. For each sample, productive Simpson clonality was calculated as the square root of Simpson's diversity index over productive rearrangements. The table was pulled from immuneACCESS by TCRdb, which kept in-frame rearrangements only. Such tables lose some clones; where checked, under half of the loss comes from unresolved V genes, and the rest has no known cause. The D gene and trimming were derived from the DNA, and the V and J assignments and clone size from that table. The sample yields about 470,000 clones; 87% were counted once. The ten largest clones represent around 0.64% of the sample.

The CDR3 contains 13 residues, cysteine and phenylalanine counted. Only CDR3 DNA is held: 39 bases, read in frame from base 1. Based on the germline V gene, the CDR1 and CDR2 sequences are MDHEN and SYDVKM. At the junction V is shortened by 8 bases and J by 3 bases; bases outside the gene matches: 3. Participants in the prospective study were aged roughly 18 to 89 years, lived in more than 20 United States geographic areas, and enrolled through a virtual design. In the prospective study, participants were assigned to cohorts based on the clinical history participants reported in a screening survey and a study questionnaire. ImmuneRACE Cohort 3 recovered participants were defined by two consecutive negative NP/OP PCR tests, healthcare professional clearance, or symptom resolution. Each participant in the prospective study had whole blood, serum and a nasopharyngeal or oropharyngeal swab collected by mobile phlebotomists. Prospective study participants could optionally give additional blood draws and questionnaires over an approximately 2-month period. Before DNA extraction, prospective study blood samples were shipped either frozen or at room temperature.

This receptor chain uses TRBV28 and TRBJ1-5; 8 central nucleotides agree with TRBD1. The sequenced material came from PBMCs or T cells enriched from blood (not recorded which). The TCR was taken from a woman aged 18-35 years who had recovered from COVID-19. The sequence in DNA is TGTGCCAGCGACAGGGGACTCAATCAGCCCCAGCATTTT. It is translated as CASDRGLNQPQHF.